This T cell receptor (beta chain) was profiled in a study of shared T cell receptors in the human thymus. CDR1 and CDR2 from the germline V gene are SGHDT and YYEEEE. The length of the CDR3 is 15 residues. V lost 2 bases and J lost 6, with 16 bases in between. Method: immunoSEQ multiplex PCR; TCRdb's copy keeps in-frame clones and lacks some. The table lists some 760,000 clones, around 85% of them singletons, with about 0.011% in the top ten. The sample was also linked to a second study, of human thymus T cells. Per that paper: Thymic tissue was derived from resections collected during corrective heart surgery. In thymic and blood repertoires alike, V and J usage looked biased. Thymic repertoires of unrelated individuals were reported in related research to overlap highly.

The source is a girl less than two years old with a congenital heart defect. The chain employs TRBV5-6 and TRBJ2-3, with D possibly TRBD2 on 5 matching bases. Sequencing was done on a sample of thymocytes. The CDR3 DNA is TGTGCCAGCAGCTTTCGTGGGGAGACCTTGGATACGCAGTATTTT. This translates into CASSFRGETLDTQYF.